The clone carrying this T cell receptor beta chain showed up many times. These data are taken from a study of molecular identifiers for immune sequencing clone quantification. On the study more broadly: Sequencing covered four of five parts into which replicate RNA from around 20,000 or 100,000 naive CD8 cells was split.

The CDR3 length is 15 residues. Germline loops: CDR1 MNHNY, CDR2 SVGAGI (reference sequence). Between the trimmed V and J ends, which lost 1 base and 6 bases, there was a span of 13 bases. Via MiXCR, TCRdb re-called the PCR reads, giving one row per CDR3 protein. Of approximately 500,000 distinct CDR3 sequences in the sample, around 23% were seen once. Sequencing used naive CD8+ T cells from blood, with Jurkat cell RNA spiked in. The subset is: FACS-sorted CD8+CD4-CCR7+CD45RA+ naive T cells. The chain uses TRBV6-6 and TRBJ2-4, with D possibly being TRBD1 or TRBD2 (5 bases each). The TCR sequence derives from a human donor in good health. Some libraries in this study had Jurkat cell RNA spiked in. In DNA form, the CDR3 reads TGTGCCAGCAGTTACTGGGAGAGGGGCCTAAACATTCAGTACTTC. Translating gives CASSYWERGLNIQYF.